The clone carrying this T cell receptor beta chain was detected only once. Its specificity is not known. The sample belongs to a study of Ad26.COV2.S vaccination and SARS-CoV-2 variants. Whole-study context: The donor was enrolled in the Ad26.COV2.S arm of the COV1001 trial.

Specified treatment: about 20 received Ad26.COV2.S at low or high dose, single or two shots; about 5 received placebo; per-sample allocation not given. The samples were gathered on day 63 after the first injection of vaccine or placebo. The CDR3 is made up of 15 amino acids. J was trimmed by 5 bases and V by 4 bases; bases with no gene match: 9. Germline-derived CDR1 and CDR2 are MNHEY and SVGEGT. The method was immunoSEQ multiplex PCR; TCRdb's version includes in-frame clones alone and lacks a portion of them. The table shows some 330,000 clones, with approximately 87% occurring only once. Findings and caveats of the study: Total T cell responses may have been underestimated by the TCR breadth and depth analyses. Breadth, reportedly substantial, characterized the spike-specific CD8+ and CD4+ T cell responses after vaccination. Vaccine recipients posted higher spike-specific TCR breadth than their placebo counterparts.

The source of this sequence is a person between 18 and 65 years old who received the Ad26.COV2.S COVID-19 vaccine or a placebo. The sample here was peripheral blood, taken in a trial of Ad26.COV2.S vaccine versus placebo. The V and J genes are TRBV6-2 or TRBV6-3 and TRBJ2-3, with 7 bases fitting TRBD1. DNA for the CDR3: TGTGCCAGCAGTTGGGACAGAACAGGAGGAGATACGCAGTATTTT. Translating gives CASSWDRTGGDTQYF.